This T cell receptor beta chain emerged from a study of cytomegalovirus exposure and HLA in healthy donors. This CDR3 is 15 amino acids long. The V segment lost 4 bases and the J segment 12 bases; nucleotides outside the gene matches: 10. Germline CDR1 is SGHVS and CDR2 is FQNEAQ. Libraries were prepared by immunoSEQ multiplex PCR; TCRdb keeps only in-frame clonotypes and omits some of them. The repertoire has around 200,000 clones, around 82% of them found once; the top ten carry 2.8%. Points on this clone: What it binds is not known.

Study observations and caveats: A later analysis found first-cohort TCR clusters tended to co-occur in the 110 or so validation repertoires. A few CMV-associated chains proved CMV antigen-specific in vitro.

The sequenced sample was PBMCs. The genes are TRBV7-8 and TRBJ2-6; 9 nucleotides match TRBD1. The clonotype originates from a woman aged 18-30 years in good health and CMV-seropositive. In nucleotides, the CDR3 is TGTGCCAGCAGCTACGGACAGGGGATAATAGGCGTCCTGACTTTC. Its protein product is CASSYGQGIIGVLTF.